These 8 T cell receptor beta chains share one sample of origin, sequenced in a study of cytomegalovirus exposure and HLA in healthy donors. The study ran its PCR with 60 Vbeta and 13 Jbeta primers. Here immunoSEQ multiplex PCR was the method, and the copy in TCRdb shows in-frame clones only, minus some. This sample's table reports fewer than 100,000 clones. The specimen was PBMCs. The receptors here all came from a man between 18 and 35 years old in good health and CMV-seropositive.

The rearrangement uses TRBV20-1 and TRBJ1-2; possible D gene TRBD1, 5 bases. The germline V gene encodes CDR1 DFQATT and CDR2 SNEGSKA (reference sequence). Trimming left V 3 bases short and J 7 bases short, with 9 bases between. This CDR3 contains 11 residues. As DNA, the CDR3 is TGCAGTGCTAGCAGGGTCGGTGGCTACACCTTC. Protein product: CSASRVGGYTF.

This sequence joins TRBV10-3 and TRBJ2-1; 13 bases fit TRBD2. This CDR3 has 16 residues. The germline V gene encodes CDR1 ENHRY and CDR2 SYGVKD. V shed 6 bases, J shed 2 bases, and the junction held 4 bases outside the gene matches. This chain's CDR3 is CAIRSGTSGAYNEQFF. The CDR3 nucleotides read TGTGCCATCAGATCCGGGACTAGCGGGGCCTACAATGAGCAGTTCTTC.

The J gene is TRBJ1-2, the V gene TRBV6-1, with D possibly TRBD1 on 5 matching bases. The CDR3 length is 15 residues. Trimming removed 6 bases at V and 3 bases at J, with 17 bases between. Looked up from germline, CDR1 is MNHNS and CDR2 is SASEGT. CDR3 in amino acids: CASSREAREDYGYTF. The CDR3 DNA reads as TGTGCCAGCAGCAGGGAGGCCCGAGAGGACTATGGCTACACCTTC.

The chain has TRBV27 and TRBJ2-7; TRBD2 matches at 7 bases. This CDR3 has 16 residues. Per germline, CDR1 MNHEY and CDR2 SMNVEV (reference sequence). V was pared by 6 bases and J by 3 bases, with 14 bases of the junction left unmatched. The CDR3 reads CASSRGWGGRSYEQYF. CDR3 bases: TGTGCCAGCAGCCGAGGGTGGGGGGGACGCAGCTACGAGCAGTACTTC.

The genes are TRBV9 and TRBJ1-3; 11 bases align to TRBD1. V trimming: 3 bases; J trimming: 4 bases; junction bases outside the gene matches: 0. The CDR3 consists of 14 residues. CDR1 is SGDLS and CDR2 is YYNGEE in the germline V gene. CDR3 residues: CASSGTGGGNTIYF. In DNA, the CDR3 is TGTGCCAGCAGCGGGACAGGGGGCGGAAACACCATATATTTT.

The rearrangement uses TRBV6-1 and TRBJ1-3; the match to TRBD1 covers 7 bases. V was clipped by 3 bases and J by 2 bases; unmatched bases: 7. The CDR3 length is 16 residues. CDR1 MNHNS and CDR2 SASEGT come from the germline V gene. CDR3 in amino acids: CASSDYRGQTGNTIYF. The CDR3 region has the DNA TGTGCCAGCAGTGACTACAGGGGACAGACTGGAAACACCATATATTTT.

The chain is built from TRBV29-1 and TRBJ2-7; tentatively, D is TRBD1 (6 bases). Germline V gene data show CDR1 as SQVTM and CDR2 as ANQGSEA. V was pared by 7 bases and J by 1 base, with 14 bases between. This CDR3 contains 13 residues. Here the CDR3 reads CSAGYRASYEQYF. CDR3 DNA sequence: TGCAGCGCCGGATACAGGGCTTCCTACGAGCAGTACTTC.

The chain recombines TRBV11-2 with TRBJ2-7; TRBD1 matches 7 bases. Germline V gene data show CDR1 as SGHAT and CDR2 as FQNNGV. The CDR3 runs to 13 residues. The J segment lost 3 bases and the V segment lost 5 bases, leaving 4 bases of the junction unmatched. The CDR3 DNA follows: TGTGCCAGCAGCCGGACAGGCTACTACGAGCAGTACTTC. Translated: CASSRTGYYEQYF. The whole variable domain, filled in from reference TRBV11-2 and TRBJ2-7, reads EAGVAQSPRYKIIEKRQSVAFWCNPISGHATLYWYQQILGQGPKLLIQFQNNGVVDDSQLPKDRFSAERLKGVDSTLKIQPAKLEDSAVYLCASSRTGYYEQYFGPGTRLTVT.